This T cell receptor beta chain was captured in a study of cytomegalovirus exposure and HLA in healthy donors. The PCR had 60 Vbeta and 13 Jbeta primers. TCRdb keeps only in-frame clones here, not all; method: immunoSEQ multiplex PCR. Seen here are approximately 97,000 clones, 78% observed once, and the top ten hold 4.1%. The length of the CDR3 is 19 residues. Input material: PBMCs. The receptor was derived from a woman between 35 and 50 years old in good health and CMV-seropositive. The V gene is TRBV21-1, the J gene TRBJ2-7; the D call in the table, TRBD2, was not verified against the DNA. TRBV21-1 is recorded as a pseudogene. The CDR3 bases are TGTGCCAGCAGCAAAGCACCGGGACTAGCGGGAGAGGCCTTCTACGAGCAGTACTTC. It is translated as CASSKAPGLAGEAFYEQYF.